This record concerns one TCR beta chain sequence. With 0 bases removed from V and 8 bases from J, the gap between germline ends came to 9 bases. CDR1 and CDR2 from the germline V gene are SGDLS and YYNGEE. This CDR3 comprises 14 residues. The sample comes from a study of blood T cell repertoires in COVID-19. Study as a whole: The study drew acute and convalescent COVID-19 samples from the United States, Italy and Spain.

In the study's own analysis: From reference gene primer amplification, estimates of nucleated cell counts were derived. This table comes from immunoSEQ multiplex PCR, and its TCRdb copy is limited to in-frame clones, with some not included. The V and J calls and clone size come from that table; D and trimming were worked out from the DNA. The sample lists hundreds of thousands of clones, roughly 88% occurring once. Participants spanned ages about 18 to 100 years and resided in fewer than 30 US areas. The source of this sequence is a woman between 25 and 40 years old who had recovered from COVID-19. This rearrangement joins TRBV9 to TRBJ1-6, with D hard to call. The sample was PBMCs or T cells enriched from blood (not recorded which). CDR3 sequence reads: CASSVGRRDSPLHF. The CDR3 DNA is TGTGCCAGCAGCGTAGGTAGGAGGGATTCACCCCTCCACTTT.